This record covers a single TCR beta chain. Its antigen is not identified. V shed 2 bases and J shed 6 bases, with 16 bases lying between them. The germline V gene has CDR1 SGHVS and CDR2 FNYEAQ. CDR3 size: 16 residues. Researchers ran the PCR with 60 Vbeta and 13 Jbeta primers. The repertoire was sequenced with immunoSEQ multiplex PCR; TCRdb's copy has only in-frame clones and lacks some. The sample consists of roughly 180,000 clones, less than 85% of them appearing once. These data come from a study of cytomegalovirus exposure and HLA in healthy donors. Notes on the study in general: Researchers reported in a later analysis that a missense DCLRE1C variant was tied to TCR beta V- and J-gene trimming. TCR beta sequences reportedly predicted the HLA-A and HLA-B alleles of most subjects accurately.

Sequencing was performed on PBMCs. This TCR was recovered from a boy aged 2 to 10 in good health and CMV-seronegative. V is TRBV7-6 and J is TRBJ2-2; tentatively, D is TRBD1 (5 bases). The DNA of the CDR3 is TGTGCCAGCAGCTTAAGAGGCCGAAGGGGCGCCGGGGAGCTGTTTTTT. Translated: CASSLRGRRGAGELFF.